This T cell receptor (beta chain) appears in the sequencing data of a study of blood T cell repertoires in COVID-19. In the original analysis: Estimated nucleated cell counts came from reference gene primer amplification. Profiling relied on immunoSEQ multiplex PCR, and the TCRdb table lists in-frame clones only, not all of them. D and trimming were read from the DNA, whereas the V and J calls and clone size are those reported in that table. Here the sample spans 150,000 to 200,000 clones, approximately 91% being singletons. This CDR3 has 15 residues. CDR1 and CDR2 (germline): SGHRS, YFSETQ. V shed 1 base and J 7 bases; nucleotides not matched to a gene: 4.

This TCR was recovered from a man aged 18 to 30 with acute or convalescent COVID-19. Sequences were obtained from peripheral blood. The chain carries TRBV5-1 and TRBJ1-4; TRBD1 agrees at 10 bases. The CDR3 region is CASSLRQGASEKLFF. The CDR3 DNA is TGCGCCAGCAGCTTGAGACAGGGGGCGAGTGAAAAACTGTTTTTT.